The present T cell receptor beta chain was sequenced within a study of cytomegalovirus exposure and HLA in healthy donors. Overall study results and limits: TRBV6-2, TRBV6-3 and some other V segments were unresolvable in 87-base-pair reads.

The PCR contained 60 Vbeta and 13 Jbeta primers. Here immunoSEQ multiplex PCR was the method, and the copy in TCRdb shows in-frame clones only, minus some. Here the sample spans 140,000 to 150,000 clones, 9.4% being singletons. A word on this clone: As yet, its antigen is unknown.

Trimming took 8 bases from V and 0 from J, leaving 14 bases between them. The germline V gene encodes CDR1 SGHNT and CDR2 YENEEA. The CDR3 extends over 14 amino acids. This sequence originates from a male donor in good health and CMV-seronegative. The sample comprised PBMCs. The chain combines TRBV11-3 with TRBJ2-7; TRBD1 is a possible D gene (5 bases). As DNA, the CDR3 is TGTGCCAGCCCCCTGACAGTAGACTCCTACGAGCAGTACTTC. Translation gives CASPLTVDSYEQYF.